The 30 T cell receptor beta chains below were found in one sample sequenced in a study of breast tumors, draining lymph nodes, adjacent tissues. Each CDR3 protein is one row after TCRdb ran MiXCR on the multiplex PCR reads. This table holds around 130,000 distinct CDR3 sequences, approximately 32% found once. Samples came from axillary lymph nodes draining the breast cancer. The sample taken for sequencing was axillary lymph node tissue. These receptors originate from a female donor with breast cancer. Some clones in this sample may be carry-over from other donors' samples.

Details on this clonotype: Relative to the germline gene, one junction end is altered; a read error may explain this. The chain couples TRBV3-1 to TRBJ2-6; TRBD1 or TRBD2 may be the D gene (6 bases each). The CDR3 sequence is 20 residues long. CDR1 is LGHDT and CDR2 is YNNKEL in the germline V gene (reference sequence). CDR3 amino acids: CASSQVPNGLRGTGANALTF. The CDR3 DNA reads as TGTGCCAGCAGCCAAGTACCCAACGGGCTAAGGGGAACGGGGGCCAACGCCCTGACTTTC.

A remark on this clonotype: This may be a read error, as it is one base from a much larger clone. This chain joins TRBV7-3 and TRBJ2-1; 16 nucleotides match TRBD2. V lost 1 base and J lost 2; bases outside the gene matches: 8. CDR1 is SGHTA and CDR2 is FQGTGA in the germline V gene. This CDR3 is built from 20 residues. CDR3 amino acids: CASSLRGVGLAGGPYNEQFF. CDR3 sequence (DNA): TGTGCCAGCAGCTTAAGGGGAGTGGGACTAGCGGGGGGGCCCTACAATGAGCAGTTCTTC.

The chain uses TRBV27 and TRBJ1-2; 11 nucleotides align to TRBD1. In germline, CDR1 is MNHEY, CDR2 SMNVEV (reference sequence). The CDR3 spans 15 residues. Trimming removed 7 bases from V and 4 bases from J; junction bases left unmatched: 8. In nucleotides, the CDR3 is TGTGCCAGCAAGAGGGGACAGGGGGTCGGCTATGGCTACACCTTC. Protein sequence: CASKRGQGVGYGYTF.

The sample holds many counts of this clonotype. CDR3 in amino acids: CASRSIGRPYGYTF. The CDR3 DNA follows: TGTGCCAGCAGATCGATAGGACGGCCCTATGGCTACACCTTC. J is TRBJ1-2 and V is TRBV11-2; no clear D gene. Trimming left V 6 bases short and J 4 bases short, with 15 bases between. This CDR3 has 14 amino acids. CDR1 is SGHAT and CDR2 is FQNNGV in the germline V gene.

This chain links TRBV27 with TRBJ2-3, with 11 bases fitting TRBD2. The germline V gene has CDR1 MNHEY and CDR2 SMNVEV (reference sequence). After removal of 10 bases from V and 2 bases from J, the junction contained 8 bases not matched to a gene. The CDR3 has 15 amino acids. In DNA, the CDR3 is TGTGCCAACGGCTTACTAGCGGGGGTCACAGATACGCAGTATTTT. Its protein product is CANGLLAGVTDTQYF.

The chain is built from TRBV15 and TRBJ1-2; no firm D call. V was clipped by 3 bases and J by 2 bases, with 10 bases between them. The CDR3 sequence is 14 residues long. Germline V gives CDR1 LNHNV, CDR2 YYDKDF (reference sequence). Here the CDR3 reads CATSSLVANYGYTF. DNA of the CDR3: TGTGCCACCAGCAGCTTAGTGGCGAACTATGGCTACACCTTC.

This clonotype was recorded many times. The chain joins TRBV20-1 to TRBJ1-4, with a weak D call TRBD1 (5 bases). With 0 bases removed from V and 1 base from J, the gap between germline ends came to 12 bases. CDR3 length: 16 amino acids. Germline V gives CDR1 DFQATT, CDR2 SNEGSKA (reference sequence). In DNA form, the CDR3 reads TGCAGTGCTAGAGAAGGGGCTTGGGTAACTAATGAAAAACTGTTTTTT. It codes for CSAREGAWVTNEKLFF.

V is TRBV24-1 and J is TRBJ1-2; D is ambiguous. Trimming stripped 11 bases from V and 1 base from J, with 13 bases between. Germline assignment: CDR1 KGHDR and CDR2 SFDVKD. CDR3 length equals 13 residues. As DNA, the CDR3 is TGTGCCAGCAGCCGTAATCTTAACTATGGCTACACCTTC. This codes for CASSRNLNYGYTF.

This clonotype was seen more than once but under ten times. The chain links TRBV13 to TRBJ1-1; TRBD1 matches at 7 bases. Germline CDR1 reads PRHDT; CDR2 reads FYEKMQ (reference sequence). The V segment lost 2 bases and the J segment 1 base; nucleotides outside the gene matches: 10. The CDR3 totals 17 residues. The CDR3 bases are TGTGCCAGCAGCTTAAAGTTCGAGGACAGGTGGAACACTGAAGCTTTCTTT. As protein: CASSLKFEDRWNTEAFF.

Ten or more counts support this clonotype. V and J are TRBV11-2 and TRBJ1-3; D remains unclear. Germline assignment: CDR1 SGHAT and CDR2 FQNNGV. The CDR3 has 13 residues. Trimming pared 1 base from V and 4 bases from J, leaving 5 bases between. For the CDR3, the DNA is TGTGCCAGCAGCTTAGCTGAGGGAAACACCATATATTTT. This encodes CASSLAEGNTIYF.

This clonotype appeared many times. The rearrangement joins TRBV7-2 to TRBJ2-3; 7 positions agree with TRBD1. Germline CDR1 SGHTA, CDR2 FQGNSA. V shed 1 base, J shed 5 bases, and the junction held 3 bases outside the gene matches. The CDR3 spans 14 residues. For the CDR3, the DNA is TGTGCCAGCAGCTTAGGACAGGGAATAGATACGCAGTATTTT. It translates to CASSLGQGIDTQYF.

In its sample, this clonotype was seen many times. The CDR3 DNA sequence: TGCGCCAGCAGCCAAGTGTGGCTAGCGGGGGGCATTATTCAAGAGACCCAGTACTTC. Its translation: CASSQVWLAGGIIQETQYF. The V and J genes are TRBV4-1 and TRBJ2-5; 11 bases map to TRBD2. The ends lost 1 base at V and 2 bases at J; junction bases unmatched: 12. Germline CDR1 reads MGHRA; CDR2 reads YSYEKL. CDR3 length: 19 residues.

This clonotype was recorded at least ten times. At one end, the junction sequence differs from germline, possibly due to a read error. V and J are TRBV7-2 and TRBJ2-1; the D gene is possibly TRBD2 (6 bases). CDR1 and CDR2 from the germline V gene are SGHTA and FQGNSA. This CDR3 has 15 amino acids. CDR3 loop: CASSLATGSYNEQFF. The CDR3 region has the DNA TGTGCCAGCAGCCTAGCGACGGGTTCCTACAATGAGCAGTTCTTC.

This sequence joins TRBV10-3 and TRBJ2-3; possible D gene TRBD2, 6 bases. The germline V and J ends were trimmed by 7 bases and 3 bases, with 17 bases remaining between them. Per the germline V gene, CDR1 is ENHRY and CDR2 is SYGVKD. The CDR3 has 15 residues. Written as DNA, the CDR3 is TGTGCCATCAAAAGGGACTCCTCCCCAACAGATACGCAGTATTTT. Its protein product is CAIKRDSSPTDTQYF.

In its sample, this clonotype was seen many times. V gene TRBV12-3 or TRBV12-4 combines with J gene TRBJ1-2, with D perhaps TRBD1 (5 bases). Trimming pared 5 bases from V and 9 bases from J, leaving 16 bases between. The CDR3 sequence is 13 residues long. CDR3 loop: CASSGTASVSYTF. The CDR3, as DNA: TGTGCCAGCAGTGGGACGGCCAGTGTGAGCTACACCTTC.

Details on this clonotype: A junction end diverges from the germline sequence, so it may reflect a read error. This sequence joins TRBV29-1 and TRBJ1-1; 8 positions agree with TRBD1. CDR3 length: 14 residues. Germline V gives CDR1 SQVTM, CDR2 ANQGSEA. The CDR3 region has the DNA TGCAGCGTCTCCCTGGACAGGGTGGGCACTGAAGCTTCCTTT. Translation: CSVSLDRVGTEASF.

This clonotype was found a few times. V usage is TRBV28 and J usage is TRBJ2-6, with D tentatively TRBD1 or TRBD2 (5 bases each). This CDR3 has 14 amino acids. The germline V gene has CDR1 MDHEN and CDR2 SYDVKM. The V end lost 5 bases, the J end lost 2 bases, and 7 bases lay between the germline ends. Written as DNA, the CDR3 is TGTGCCAGCAGTCCGGGGCCTGGGGCCAACGTCCTGACTTTC. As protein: CASSPGPGANVLTF.

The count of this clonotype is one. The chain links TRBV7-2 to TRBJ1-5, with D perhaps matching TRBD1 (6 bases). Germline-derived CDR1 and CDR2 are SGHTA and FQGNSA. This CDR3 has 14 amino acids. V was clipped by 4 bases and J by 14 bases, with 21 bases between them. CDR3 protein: CASSWEPGHDNEHF. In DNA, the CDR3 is TGTGCCAGCAGCTGGGAACCGGGACACGACAATGAGCATTTT.

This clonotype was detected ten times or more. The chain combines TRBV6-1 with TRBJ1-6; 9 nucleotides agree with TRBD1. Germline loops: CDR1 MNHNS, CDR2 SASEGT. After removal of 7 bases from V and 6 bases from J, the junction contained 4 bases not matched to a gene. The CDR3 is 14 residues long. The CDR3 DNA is TGTGCCAGCATCCCGACAGGGGGTAATTCACCCCTCCACTTT. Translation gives CASIPTGGNSPLHF.

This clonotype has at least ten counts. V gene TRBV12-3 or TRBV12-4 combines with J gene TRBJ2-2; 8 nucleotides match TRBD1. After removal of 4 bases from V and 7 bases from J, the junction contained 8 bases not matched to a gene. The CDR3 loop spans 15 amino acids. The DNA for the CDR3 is TGTGCCAGCAGTTCCGGGACAGGATATATCGGGGAGCTGTTTTTT. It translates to CASSSGTGYIGELFF.

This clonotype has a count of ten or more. The CDR3 is CASSTRTGANYGYTF. The CDR3 DNA reads as TGTGCCAGTAGTACTCGGACAGGGGCTAACTATGGCTACACCTTC. The V call is TRBV19, the J call TRBJ1-2; 9 bases match TRBD1. The CDR3 sequence is 15 residues long. CDR1 and CDR2 (germline): LNHDA, SQIVND (reference sequence). V lost 4 bases and J lost 0; bases outside the gene matches: 3.

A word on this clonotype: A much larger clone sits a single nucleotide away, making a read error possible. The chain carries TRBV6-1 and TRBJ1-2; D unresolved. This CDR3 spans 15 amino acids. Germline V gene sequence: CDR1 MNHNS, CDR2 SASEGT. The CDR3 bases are TGTGCCAGCAGTGAAAACGGAGCGGACTACTATGACTACACCTTC. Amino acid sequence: CASSENGADYYDYTF.

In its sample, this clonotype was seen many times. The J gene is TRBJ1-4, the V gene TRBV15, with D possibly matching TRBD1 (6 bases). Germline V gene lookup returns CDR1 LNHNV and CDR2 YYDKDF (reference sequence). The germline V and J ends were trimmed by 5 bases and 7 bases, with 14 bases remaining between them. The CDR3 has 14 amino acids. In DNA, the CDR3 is TGTGCCACCAGCCCAGGGGACTTTATTGAAAAACTGTTTTTT. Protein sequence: CATSPGDFIEKLFF.

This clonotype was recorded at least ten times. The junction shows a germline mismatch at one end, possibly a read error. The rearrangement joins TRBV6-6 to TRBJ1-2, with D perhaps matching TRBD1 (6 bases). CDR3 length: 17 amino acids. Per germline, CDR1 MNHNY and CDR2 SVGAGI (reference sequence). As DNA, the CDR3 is TGTGCCAGCAGTCACTCGGGAAGGGACACGACGGGTTATGGCTACACCTTC. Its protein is CASSHSGRDTTGYGYTF.

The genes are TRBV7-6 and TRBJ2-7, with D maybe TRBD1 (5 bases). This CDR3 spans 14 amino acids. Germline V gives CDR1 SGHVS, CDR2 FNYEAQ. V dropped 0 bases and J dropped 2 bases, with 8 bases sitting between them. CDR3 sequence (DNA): TGTGCCAGCAGCTTAGCAACAGGAGCCTACGAGCAGTACTTC. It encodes CASSLATGAYEQYF.

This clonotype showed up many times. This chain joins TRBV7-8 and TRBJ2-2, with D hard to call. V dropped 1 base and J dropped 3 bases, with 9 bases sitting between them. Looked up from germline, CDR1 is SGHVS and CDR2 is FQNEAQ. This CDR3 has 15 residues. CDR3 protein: CASSLELMYTGELFF. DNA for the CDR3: TGTGCCAGCAGCTTAGAGCTTATGTACACCGGGGAGCTGTTTTTT.

The CDR3 reads CASSSGQSYNEQFF. CDR3 nucleotides: TGTGCCAGCAGCTCGGGACAATCCTACAATGAGCAGTTCTTC. The chain is built from TRBV7-2 and TRBJ2-1; D possibly corresponds to TRBD1 (6 bases). CDR3 size: 14 residues. Germline V gives CDR1 SGHTA, CDR2 FQGNSA. V was shortened by 4 bases and J by 1 base, with 8 bases between the two germline ends.

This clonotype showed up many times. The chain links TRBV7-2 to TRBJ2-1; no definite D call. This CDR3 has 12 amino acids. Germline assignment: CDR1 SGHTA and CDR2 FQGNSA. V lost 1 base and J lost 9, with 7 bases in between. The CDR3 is CASSLDFGEQFF. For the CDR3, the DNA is TGTGCCAGCAGCTTAGACTTTGGTGAGCAGTTCTTC. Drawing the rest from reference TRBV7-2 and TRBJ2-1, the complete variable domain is GAGVSQSPSNKVTEKGKDVELRCDPISGHTALYWYRQSLGQGLEFLIYFQGNSAPDKSGLPSDRFSAERTGGSVSTLTIQRTQQEDSAVYLCASSLDFGEQFFGPGTRLTVL.

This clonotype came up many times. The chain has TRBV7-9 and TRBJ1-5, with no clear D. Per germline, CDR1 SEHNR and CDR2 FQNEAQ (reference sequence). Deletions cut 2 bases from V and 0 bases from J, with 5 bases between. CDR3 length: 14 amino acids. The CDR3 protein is CASSLSDSNQPQHF. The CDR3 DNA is TGTGCCAGCAGCTTATCTGATAGCAATCAGCCCCAGCATTTT.

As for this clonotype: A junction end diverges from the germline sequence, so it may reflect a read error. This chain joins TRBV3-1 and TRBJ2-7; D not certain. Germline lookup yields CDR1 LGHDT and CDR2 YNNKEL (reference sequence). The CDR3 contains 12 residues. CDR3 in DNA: TGCGCCGGCAGCCTGCGTACCGGCGAGCAGTACTTC. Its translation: CAGSLRTGEQYF.